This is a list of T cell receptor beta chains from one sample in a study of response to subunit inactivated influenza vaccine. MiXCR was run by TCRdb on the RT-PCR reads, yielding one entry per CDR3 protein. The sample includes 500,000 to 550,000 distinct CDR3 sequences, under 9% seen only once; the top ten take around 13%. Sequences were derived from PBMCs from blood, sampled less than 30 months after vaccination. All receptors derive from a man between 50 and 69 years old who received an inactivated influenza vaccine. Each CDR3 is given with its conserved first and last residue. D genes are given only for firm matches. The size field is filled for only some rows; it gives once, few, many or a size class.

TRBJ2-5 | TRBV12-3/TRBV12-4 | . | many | TGTGCCAGCAGTTTTTTGTCGGTATGGGAGACCCAGTACTTC | CASSFLSVWETQYF
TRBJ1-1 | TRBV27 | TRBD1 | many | TGTGCCAGCAGTGGCAGGGGGATGGGGAACACTGAAGCTTTCTTT | CASSGRGMGNTEAFF
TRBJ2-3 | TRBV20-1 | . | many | TGCAGTGCTAGAGGGGACCAGACAGATACGCAGTATTTT | CSARGDQTDTQYF
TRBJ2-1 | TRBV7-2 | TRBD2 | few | TGTGCCAGCACCGCCACGACTAGCGGGTTATACAATGAGCAGTTCTTC | CASTATTSGLYNEQFF
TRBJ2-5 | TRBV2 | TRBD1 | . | TGTGCCAGCAGTCGGGACAGTAAACAAGAGACCCAGTACTTC | CASSRDSKQETQYF
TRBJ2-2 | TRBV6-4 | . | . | TGTGCCAGCAGTGCAGAGGCTAACACCGGGGAGCTGTTTTTT | CASSAEANTGELFF
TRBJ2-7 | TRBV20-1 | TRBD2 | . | TGCAGTGCCACCGGGACTAGCAACACCTACGAGCAGTACTTC | CSATGTSNTYEQYF
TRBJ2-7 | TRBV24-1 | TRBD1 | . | TGTACCACCAGTCCAACCGGGGGACAGGGGGCGAGCGAGCAGTACTTC | CTTSPTGGQGASEQYF
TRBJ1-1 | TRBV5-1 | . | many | TGCGCCAGCAGCCCTAGACAGGCGCTCACTGAAGCTTTCTTT | CASSPRQALTEAFF
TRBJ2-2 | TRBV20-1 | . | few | TGCAGTGCCTCACCTTGGGCCGGGGAGCTGTTTTTT | CSASPWAGELFF
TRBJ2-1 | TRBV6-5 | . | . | TGTGCCAGCAGTTACTCGGGTGCTTACCCCTACAATGAGCAGTTCTTC | CASSYSGAYPYNEQFF
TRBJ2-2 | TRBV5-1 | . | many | TGCGCCAGCAGCCGCGAGGCGGACACCGGGGAGCTGTTTTTT | CASSREADTGELFF
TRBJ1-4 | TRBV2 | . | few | TGTGCCAGCAGCCTGCAACGGAGGACTAATGAAAAACTGTTTTTT | CASSLQRRTNEKLFF
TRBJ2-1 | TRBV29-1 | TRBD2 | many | TGCAGCGTGGAGGGGACTAGCGGGAGTTGGAATGAGCAGTTCTTC | CSVEGTSGSWNEQFF
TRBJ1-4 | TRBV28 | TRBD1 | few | TGTGCCAGCAGTCTATTGACAGGGCAAAACGAAAAACTGTTTTTT | CASSLLTGQNEKLFF
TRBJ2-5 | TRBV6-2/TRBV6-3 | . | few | TGTGCCAGCAGACCAGTGGCGGAGACCCAGTACTTC | CASRPVAETQYF
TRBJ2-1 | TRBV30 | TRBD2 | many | TGTGCCTGGAGTGGCCTGAATAGCGGGAGCTACAATGAGCAGTTCTTC | CAWSGLNSGSYNEQFF
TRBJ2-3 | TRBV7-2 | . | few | TGTGCCAGCAGCTTAGCTACACTAGTCCCAGATACGCAGTATTTT | CASSLATLVPDTQYF
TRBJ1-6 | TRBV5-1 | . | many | TGCGCCAGCAGCTTTACCGGGAGAAATTCACCCCTCCACTTT | CASSFTGRNSPLHF
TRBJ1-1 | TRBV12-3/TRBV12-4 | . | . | TGTGCCAGCAGTCCTTGGGGGATCGACACTGAAGCTTTCTTT | CASSPWGIDTEAFF
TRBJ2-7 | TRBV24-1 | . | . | TGTGCCACCAGTGATTCTTCCCAGAGGTCGGAGCAGTACTTC | CATSDSSQRSEQYF
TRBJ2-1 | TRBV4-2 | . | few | TGTGCCAGCAGCCCCGAGCCGGCTGAGGGACTCTACTACAATGAGCAGTTCTTC | CASSPEPAEGLYYNEQFF
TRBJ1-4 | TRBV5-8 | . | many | TGTGCCAGCAGCTTGGTAGTTGCAACTAATGAAAAACTGTTTTTT | CASSLVVATNEKLFF
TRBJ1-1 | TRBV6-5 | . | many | TGTGCCAGCAGTTACGGCAGGGTTCCGAACACTGAAGCTTTCTTT | CASSYGRVPNTEAFF
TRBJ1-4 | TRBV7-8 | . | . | TGTGCCAGCAGCTTCTATTTTGGGGAAAAACTGTTTTTT | CASSFYFGEKLFF
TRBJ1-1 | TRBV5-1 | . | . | TGCGCCAGCAGCTTGGAGGGTGGGGACACTGAAGCTTTCTTT | CASSLEGGDTEAFF
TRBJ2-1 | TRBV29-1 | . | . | TGCAGCGGATATTCGGACCATAATGAGCAGTTCTTC | CSGYSDHNEQFF
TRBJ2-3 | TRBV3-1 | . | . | TGTGCCAGCAGCCAAGAAAGGTGGATTGGAGAGCCAGATACGCAGTATTTT | CASSQERWIGEPDTQYF
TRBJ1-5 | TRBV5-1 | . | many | TGCGCCAGCACTATCACGGGCGCAAGGATACATCAGCCCCAGCATTTT | CASTITGARIHQPQHF